The clone carrying this T cell receptor (beta chain) has only a few counts. The source of the sample is a study of cytomegalovirus exposure and HLA in healthy donors. V lost 4 bases, J lost 7 bases, and 17 bases lay in between. The CDR3 spans 14 residues. Germline values: CDR1 SNHLY, CDR2 FYNNEI. A multiplex PCR was run with 60 Vbeta primers and 13 Jbeta primers. Profiled with immunoSEQ multiplex PCR; TCRdb holds only in-frame clones, not every one. The sample yields over 110,000 clones, around 77% seen once. The material sequenced was PBMCs. The TCR comes from a man between 18 and 29 years old in good health and CMV-seronegative. J is TRBJ2-7 and V is TRBV2; a possible D gene is TRBD1 (6 bases). DNA for the CDR3: TGTGCCAGCAGTGTACAGGGCCAGTGGGGGGAGCAGTACTTC. Its translation is CASSVQGQWGEQYF.